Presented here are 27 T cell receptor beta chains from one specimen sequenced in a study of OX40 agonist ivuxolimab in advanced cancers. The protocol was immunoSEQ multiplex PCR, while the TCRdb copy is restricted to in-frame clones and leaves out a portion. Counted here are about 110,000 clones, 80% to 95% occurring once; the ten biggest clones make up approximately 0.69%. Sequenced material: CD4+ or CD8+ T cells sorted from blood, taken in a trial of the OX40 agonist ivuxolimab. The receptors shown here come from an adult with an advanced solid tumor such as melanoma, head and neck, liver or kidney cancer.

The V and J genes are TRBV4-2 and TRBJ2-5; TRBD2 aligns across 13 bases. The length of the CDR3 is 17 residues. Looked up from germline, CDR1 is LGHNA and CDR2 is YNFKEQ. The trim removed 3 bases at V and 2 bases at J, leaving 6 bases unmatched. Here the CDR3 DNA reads TGTGCCAGCAGCCAGCATGGGACTAGCGGGGAACAAGAGACCCAGTACTTC. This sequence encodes CASSQHGTSGEQETQYF.

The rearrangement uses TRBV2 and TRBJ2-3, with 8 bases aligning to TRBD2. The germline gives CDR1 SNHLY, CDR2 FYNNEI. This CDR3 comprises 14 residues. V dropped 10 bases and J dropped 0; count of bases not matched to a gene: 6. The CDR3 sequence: CATLSGGSTDTQYF. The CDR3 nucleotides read TGTGCCACCCTGTCGGGAGGGAGCACAGATACGCAGTATTTT.

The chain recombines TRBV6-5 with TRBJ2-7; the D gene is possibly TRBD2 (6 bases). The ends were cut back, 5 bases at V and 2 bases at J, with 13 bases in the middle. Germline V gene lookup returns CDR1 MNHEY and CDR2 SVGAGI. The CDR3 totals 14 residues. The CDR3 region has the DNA TGTGCCAGCAGTATGGGACTGTCCGCCTACGAGCAGTACTTC. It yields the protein CASSMGLSAYEQYF.

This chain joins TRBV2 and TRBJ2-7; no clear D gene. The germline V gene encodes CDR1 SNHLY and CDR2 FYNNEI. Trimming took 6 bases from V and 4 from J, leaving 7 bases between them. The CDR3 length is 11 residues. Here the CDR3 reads CASRDGYEQYF. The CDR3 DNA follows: TGTGCCAGCAGGGACGGATACGAGCAGTACTTC.

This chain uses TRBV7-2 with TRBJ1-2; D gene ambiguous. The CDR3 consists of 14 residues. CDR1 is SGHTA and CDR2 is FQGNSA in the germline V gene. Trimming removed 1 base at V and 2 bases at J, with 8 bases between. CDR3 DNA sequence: TGTGCCAGCAGCTTAGGGATAGAAAACTATGGCTACACCTTC. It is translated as CASSLGIENYGYTF. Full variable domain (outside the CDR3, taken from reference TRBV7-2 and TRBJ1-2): GAGVSQSPSNKVTEKGKDVELRCDPISGHTALYWYRQSLGQGLEFLIYFQGNSAPDKSGLPSDRFSAERTGGSVSTLTIQRTQQEDSAVYLCASSLGIENYGYTFGSGTRLTVV.

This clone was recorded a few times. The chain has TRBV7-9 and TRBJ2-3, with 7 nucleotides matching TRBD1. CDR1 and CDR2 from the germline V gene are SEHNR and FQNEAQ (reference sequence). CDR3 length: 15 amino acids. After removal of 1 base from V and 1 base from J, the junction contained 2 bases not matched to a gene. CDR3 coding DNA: TGTGCCAGCAGCTTAGAAGGGACAGGCACAGATACGCAGTATTTT. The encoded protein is CASSLEGTGTDTQYF. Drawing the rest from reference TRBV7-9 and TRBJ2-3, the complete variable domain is DTGVSQNPRHKITKRGQNVTFRCDPISEHNRLYWYRQTLGQGPEFLTYFQNEAQLEKSRLLSDRFSAERPKGSFSTLEIQRTEQGDSAMYLCASSLEGTGTDTQYFGPGTRLTVL.

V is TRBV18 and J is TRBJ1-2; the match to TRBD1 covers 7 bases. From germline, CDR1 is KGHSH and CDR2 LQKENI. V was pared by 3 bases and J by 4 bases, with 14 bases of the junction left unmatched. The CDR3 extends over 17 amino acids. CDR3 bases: TGTGCCAGCTCACCTTCGAACTCCGGGACAGTAGTCTATGGCTACACCTTC. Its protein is CASSPSNSGTVVYGYTF. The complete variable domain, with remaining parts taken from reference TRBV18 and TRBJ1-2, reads NAGVMQNPRHLVRRRGQEARLRCSPMKGHSHVYWYRQLPEEGLKFMVYLQKENIIDESGMPKERFSAEFPKEGPSILRIQQVVRGDSAAYFCASSPSNSGTVVYGYTFGSGTRLTVV.

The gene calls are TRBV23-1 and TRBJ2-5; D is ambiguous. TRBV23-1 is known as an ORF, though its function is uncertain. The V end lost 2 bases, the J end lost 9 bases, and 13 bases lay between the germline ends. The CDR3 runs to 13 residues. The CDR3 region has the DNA TGCGCCAGCAGTCAACGACACCCCCCGGCCCAGTACTTC. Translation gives CASSQRHPPAQYF.

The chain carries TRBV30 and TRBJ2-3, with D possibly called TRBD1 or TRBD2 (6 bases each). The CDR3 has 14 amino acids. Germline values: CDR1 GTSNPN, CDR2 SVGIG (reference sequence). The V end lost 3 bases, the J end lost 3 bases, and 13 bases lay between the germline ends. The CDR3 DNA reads TGTGCCTGGAGACTGAGGGGGGAAACAGATACGCAGTATTTT. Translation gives CAWRLRGETDTQYF.

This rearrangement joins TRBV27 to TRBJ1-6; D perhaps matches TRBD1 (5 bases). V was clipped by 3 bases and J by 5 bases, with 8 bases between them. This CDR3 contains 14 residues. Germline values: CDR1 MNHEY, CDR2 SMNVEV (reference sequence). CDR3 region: CASSLGRNNSPLHF. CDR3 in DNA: TGTGCCAGCAGTTTGGGACGGAATAATTCACCCCTCCACTTT.

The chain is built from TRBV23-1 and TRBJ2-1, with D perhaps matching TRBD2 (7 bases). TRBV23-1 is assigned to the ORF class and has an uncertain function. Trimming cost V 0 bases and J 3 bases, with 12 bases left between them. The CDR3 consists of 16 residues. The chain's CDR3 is CASSQSGGRFYNEQFF. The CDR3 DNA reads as TGCGCCAGCAGTCAATCGGGGGGGCGGTTCTACAATGAGCAGTTCTTC.

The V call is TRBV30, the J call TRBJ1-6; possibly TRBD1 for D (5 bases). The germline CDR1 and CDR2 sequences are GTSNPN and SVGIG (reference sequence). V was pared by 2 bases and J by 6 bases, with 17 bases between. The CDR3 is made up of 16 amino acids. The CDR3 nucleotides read TGTGCCTGGAGTCAAATTTCAGGGCTGATTAATTCACCCCTCCACTTT. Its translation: CAWSQISGLINSPLHF.

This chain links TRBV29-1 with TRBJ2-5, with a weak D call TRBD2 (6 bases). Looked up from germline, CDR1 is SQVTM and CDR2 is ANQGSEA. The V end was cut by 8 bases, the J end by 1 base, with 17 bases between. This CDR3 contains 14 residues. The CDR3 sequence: CSLFGGTGQETQYF. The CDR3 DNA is TGCAGCCTGTTCGGGGGAACCGGCCAAGAGACCCAGTACTTC.

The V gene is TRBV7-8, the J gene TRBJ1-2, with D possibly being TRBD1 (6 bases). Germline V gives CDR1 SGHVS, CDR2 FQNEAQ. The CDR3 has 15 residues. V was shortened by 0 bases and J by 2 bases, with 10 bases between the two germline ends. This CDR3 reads CASSLALDRNYGYTF. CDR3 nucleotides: TGTGCCAGCAGCTTAGCCTTGGACAGAAACTATGGCTACACCTTC.

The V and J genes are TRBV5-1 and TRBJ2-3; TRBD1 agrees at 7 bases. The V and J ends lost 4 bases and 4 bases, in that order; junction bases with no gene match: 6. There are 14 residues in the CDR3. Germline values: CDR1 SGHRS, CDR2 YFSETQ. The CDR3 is CASSTRTGSDTQYF. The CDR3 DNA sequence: TGCGCCAGCAGCACTAGGACAGGCTCAGATACGCAGTATTTT.

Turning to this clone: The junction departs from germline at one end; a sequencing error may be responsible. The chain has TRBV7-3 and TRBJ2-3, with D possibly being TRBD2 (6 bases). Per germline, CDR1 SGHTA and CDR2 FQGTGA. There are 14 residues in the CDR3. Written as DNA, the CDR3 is TGTACCAGCAGGAAATGGGGGGACACAGATACGCAGTATTTT. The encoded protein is CTSRKWGDTDTQYF.

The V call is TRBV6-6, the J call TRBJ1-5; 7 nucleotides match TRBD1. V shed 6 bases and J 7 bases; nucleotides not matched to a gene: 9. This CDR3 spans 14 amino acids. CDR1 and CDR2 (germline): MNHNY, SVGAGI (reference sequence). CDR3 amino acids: CASRPRQGRQPQHF. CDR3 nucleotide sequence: TGTGCCAGCAGACCCCGACAGGGCCGGCAGCCCCAGCATTTT.

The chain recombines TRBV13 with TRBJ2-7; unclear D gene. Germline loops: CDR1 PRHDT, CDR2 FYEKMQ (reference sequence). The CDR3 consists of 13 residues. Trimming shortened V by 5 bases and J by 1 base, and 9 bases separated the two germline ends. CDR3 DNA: TGTGCCAGCAGCGATCCGCGATCCTACGAGCAGTACTTC. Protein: CASSDPRSYEQYF.

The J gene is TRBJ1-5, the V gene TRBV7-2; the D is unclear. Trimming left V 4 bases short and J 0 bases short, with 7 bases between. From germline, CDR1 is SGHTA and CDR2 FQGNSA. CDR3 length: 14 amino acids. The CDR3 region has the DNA TGTGCCAGCAGCTGGGGTAATAGCAATCAGCCCCAGCATTTT. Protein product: CASSWGNSNQPQHF.

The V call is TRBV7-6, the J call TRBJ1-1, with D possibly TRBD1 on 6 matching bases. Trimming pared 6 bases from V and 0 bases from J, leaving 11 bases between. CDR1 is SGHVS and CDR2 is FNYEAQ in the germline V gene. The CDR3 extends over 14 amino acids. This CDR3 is CASSHRELNTEAFF. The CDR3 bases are TGTGCCAGCAGTCACAGGGAGTTGAACACTGAAGCTTTCTTT. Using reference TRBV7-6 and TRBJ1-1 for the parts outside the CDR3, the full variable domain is GAGVSQSPRYKVTKRGQDVALRCDPISGHVSLYWYRQALGQGPEFLTYFNYEAQQDKSGLPNDRFSAERPEGSISTLTIQRTEQRDSAMYRCASSHRELNTEAFFGQGTRLTVV.

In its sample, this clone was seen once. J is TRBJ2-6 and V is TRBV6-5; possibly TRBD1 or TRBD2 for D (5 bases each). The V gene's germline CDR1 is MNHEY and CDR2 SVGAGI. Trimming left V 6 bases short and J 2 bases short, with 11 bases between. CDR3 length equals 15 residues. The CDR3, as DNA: TGTGCCAGCAGCCCCGGGGCGACTGGGGCCAACGTCCTGACTTTC. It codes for CASSPGATGANVLTF.

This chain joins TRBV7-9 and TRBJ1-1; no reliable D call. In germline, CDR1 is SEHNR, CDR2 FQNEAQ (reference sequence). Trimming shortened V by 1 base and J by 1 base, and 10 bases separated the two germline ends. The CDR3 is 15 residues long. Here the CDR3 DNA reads TGTGCCAGCAGCTTAGGGCCGAGGCCGAACACTGAAGCTTTCTTT. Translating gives CASSLGPRPNTEAFF. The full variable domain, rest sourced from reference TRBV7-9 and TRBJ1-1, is DTGVSQNPRHKITKRGQNVTFRCDPISEHNRLYWYRQTLGQGPEFLTYFQNEAQLEKSRLLSDRFSAERPKGSFSTLEIQRTEQGDSAMYLCASSLGPRPNTEAFFGQGTRLTVV.

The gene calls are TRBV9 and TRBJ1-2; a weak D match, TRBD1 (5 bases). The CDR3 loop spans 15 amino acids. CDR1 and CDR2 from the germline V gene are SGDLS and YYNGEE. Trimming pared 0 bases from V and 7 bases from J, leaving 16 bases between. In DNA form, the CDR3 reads TGTGCCAGCAGCGTAGTAGATGAGGGGATTTCTGGCTACACCTTC. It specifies CASSVVDEGISGYTF.

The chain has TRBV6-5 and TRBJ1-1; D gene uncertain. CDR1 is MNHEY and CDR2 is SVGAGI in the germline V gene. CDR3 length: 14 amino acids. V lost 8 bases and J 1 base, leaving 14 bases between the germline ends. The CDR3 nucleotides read TGTGCCAGCGGTACGTCGGGGAAGAACACTGAAGCTTTCTTT. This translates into CASGTSGKNTEAFF.

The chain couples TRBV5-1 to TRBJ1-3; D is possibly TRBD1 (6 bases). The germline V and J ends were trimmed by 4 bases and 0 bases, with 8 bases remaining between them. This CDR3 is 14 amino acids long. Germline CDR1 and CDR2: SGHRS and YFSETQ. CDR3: CASSRDISGNTIYF. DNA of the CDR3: TGCGCCAGCAGCCGGGACATCTCTGGAAACACCATATATTTT.

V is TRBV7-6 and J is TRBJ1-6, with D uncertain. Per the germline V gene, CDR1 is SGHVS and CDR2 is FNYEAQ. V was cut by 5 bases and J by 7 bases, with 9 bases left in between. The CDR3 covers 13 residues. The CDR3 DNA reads TGTGCCAGCAGCCCGGTGGTGAATTCACCCCTCCACTTT. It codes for CASSPVVNSPLHF.

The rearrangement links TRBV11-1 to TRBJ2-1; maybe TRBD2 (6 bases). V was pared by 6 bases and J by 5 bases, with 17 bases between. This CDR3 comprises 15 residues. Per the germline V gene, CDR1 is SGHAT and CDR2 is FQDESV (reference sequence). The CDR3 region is CASRSGTAGNNEQFF. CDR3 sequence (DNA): TGTGCCAGCAGATCCGGGACTGCGGGAAACAATGAGCAGTTCTTC.